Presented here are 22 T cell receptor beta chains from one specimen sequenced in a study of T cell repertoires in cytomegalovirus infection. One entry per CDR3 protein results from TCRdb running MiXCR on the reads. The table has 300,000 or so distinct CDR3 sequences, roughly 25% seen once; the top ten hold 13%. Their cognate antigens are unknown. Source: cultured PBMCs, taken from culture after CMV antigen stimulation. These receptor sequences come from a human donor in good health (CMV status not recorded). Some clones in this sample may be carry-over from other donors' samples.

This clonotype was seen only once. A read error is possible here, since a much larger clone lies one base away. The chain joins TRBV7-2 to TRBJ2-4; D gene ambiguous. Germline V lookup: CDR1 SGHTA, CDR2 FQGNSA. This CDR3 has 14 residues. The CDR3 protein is CASRLGESWNIQYF. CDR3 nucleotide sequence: TGTGCCAGCCGCTTAGGAGAGAGTTGGAACATTCAGTACTTC.

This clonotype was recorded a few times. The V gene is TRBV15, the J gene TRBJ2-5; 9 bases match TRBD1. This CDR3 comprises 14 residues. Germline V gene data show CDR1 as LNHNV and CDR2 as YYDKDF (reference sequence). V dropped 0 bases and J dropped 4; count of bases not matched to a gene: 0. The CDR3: CATSREDRGETQYF. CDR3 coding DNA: TGTGCCACCAGCAGAGAGGACAGGGGAGAGACCCAGTACTTC.

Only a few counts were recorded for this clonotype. This CDR3 reads CASSAQTGLSYEQYV. The CDR3 coding sequence is TGTGCCAGCAGTGCTCAGACAGGGCTATCCTACGAGCAGTACGTC. This chain uses TRBV6-6 with TRBJ2-7, with 7 nucleotides matching TRBD1. V lost 5 bases and J lost 1; bases outside the gene matches: 8. CDR3 size: 15 residues. Germline V CDR1 and CDR2: MNHNY, SVGAGI (reference sequence).

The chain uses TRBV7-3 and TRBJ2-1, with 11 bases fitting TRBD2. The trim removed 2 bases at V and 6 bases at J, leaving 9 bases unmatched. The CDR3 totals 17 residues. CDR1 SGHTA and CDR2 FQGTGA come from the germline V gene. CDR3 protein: CASSLGPGLAEGNEQFF. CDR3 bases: TGTGCCAGCAGCTTAGGTCCGGGACTAGCGGAAGGCAATGAGCAGTTCTTC.

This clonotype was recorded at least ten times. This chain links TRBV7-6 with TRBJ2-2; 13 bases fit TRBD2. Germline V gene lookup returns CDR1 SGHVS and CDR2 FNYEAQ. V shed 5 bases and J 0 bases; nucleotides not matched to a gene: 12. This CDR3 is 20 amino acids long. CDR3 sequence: CASSLEIGLAGVTNTGELFF. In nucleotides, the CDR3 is TGTGCCAGCAGCCTAGAAATCGGACTAGCGGGAGTAACGAACACCGGGGAGCTGTTTTTT.

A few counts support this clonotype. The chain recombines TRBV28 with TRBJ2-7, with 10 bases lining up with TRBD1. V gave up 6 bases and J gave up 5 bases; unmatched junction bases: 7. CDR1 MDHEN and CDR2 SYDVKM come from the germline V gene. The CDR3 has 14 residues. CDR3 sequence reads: CASSRGQGRDEQYF. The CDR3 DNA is TGTGCCAGCAGCCGGGGACAGGGGAGAGACGAGCAGTACTTC.

The CDR3 sequence: CASSNRGGNYGYTF. CDR3 bases: TGTGCCAGCAGTAACAGGGGAGGGAACTATGGCTACACCTTC. V gene TRBV28 combines with J gene TRBJ1-2, with 7 positions matching TRBD1. V trimming: 5 bases; J trimming: 2 bases; junction bases outside the gene matches: 5. The CDR3 runs 14 residues. Germline V gives CDR1 MDHEN, CDR2 SYDVKM.

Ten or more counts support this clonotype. The chain's CDR3 is CASSTTAGNTEAFF. For the CDR3, the DNA is TGTGCCAGCAGCACGACAGCTGGGAACACTGAAGCTTTCTTT. This chain connects TRBV7-2 to TRBJ1-1; D is perhaps TRBD1 (5 bases). Deletions cut 5 bases from V and 1 base from J, with 11 bases between. There are 14 residues in the CDR3. Germline CDR1 SGHTA, CDR2 FQGNSA.

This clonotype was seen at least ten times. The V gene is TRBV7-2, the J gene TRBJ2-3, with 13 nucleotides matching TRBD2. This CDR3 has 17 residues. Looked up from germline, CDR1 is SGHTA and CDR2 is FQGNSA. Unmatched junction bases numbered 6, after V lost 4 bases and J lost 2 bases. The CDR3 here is CASSSQGTSGATDTQYF. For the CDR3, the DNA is TGTGCCAGCAGCTCACAAGGGACTAGCGGGGCCACAGATACGCAGTATTTT. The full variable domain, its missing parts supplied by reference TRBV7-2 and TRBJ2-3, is GAGVSQSPSNKVTEKGKDVELRCDPISGHTALYWYRQSLGQGLEFLIYFQGNSAPDKSGLPSDRFSAERTGGSVSTLTIQRTQQEDSAVYLCASSSQGTSGATDTQYFGPGTRLTVL.

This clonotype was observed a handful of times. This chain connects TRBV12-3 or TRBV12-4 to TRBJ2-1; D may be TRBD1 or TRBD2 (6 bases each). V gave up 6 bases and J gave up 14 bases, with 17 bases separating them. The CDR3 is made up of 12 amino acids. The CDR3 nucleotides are TGTGCCAGCAGCAGAGAGGGGGGCGGGGAGTTCTTC. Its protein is CASSREGGGEFF.

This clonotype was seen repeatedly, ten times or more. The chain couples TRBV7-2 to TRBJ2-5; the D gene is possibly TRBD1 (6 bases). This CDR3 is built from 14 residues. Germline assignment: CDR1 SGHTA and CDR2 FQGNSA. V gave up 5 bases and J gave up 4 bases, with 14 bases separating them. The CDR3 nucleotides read TGTGCCAGCAGCACGAACCAGGGGACAGAGACCCAGTACTTC. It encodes CASSTNQGTETQYF.

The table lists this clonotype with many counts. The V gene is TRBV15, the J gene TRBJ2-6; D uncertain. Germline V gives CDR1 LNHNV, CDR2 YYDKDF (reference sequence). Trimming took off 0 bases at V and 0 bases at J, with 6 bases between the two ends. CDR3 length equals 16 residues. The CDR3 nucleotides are TGTGCCACCAGCAGAGATCCATCCTCTGGGGCCAACGTCCTGACTTTC. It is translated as CATSRDPSSGANVLTF.

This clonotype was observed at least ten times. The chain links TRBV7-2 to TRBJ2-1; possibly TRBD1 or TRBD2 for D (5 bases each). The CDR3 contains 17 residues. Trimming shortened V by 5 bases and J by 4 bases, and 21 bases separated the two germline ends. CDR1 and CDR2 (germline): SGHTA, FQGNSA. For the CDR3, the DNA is TGTGCCAGCAGCGCGCTAGAGTCGGGGCAATCATACAATGAGCAGTTCTTC. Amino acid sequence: CASSALESGQSYNEQFF.

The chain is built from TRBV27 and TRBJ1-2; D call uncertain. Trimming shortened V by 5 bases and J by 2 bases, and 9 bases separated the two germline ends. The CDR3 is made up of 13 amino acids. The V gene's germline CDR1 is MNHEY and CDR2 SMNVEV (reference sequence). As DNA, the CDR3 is TGTGCCAGCAGTCAACGACGGAACTATGGCTACACCTTC. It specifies CASSQRRNYGYTF.

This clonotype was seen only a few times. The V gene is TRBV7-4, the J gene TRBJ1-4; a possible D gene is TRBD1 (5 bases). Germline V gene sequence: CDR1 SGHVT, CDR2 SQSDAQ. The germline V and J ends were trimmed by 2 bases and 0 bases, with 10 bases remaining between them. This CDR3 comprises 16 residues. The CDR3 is CASSLWGGATNEKLFF. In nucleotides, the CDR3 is TGTGCCAGCAGCTTATGGGGGGGGGCAACTAATGAAAAACTGTTTTTT.

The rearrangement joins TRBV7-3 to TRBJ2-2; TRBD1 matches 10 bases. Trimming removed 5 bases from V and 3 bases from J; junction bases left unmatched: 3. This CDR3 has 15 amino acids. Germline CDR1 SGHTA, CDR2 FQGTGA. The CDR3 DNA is TGTGCCAGCAGCCAGACAGGGGGCCACACCGGGGAGCTGTTTTTT. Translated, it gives CASSQTGGHTGELFF.

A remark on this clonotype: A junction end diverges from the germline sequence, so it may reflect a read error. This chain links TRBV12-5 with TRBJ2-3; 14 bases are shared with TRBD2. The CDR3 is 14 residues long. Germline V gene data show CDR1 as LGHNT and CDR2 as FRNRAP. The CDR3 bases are TGTGCTAGTGGTCCCACCGGGACTAGCGGGAGCCGAAGGTTT. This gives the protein CASGPTGTSGSRRF.

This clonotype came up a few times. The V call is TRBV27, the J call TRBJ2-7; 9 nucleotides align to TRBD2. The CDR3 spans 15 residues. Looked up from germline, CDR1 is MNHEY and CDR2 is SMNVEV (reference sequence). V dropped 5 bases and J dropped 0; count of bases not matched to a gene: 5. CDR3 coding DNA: TGTGCCAGCAGTGGACTAGCGTTCGGCTCCTACGAGCAGTACTTC. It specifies CASSGLAFGSYEQYF.

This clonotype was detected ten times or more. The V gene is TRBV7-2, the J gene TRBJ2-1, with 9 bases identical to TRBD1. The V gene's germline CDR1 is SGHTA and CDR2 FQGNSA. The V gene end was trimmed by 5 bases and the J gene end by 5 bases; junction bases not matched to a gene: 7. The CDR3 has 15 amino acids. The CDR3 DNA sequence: TGTGCCAGCAGCCTCGGACAGGGGAATAACAATGAGCAGTTCTTC. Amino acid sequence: CASSLGQGNNNEQFF.

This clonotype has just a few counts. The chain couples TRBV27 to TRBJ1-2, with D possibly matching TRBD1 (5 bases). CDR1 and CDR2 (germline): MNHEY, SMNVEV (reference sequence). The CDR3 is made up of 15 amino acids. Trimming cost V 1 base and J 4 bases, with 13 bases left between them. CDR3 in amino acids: CASSLWGTGRYGYTF. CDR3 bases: TGTGCCAGCAGTTTATGGGGGACGGGACGCTATGGCTACACCTTC.

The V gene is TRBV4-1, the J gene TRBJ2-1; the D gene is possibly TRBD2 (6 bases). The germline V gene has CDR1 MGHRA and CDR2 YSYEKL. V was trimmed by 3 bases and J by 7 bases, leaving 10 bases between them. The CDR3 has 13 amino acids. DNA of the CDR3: TGCGCCAGCAGCCACCTAGGAGGGAATGAGCAGTTCTTC. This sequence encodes CASSHLGGNEQFF.

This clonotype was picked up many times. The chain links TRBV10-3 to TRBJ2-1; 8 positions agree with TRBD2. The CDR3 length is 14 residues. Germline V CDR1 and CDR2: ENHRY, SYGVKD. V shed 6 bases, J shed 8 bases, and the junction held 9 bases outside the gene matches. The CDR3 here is CAIRQAGVGDEQFF. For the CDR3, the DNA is TGTGCCATCAGACAAGCGGGAGTTGGTGATGAGCAGTTCTTC.